One and the same sample provided the 31 T cell receptor beta chains below, sequenced in a study of blood T cells in healthy people across ages. The second PCR ran about 6 to 11 cycles with a sample-barcoded 5' primer and J-beta primers. One entry per CDR3 protein, called by TCRdb with MiXCR from the 5' RACE reads. The sample lists some 640,000 distinct CDR3 sequences; roughly 31% were seen once. Sequencing input: blood. These receptors all stem from an elderly woman in good health.

This chain uses TRBV9 with TRBJ1-4, with TRBD1 identical over 8 bases. Germline loops: CDR1 SGDLS, CDR2 YYNGEE. The junction had 13 bases not matched to a gene; V was cut back by 0 bases and J by 6 bases. The CDR3 is 18 amino acids. The CDR3 loop reads CASSVAGQGASRDEKLFF. CDR3 DNA sequence: TGTGCCAGCAGCGTAGCTGGGCAGGGGGCATCCCGGGATGAAAAACTGTTTTTT.

This clonotype was detected ten times or more. The rearrangement joins TRBV29-1 to TRBJ2-4; D is ambiguous. The CDR3 sequence is 12 residues long. CDR1 SQVTM and CDR2 ANQGSEA come from the germline V gene. Trimming pared 4 bases from V and 4 bases from J, leaving 8 bases between. The CDR3 reads CSVVRDKNIQYF. CDR3 DNA sequence: TGCAGCGTTGTACGTGATAAAAACATTCAGTACTTC. The variable domain in full, with the rest retrieved from reference TRBV29-1 and TRBJ2-4, is SAVISQKPSRDICQRGTSLTIQCQVDSQVTMMFWYRQQPGQSLTLIATANQGSEATYESGFVIDKFPISRPNLTFSTLTVSNMSPEDSSIYLCSVVRDKNIQYFGAGTRLSVL.

This clonotype was counted many times. The gene calls are TRBV12-3 or TRBV12-4 and TRBJ2-1, with 8 bases that match TRBD1. The V and J ends lost 1 base and 6 bases, in that order; junction bases with no gene match: 5. The CDR3 extends over 15 amino acids. CDR3 sequence: CASSLGQGRSNEQFF. Here the CDR3 DNA reads TGTGCCAGCAGTTTAGGACAGGGGAGATCCAATGAGCAGTTCTTC.

CDR3 bases: TGTGCCAGCAGCTCCCCGGGGAAAGACAATCAGCCCCAGCATTTT. It encodes CASSSPGKDNQPQHF. The chain recombines TRBV12-3 or TRBV12-4 with TRBJ1-5, with D unresolved. Deletions cut 6 bases from V and 3 bases from J, with 15 bases between. The CDR3 length is 15 residues.

This clonotype was observed many times. The chain combines TRBV6-6 with TRBJ2-3; D not resolved. CDR3 length: 15 amino acids. The germline V gene encodes CDR1 MNHNY and CDR2 SVGAGI (reference sequence). With 7 bases removed from V and 0 bases from J, the gap between germline ends came to 14 bases. For the CDR3, the DNA is TGTGCCAGCACCCGTGCCGGTTCTAGCACAGATACGCAGTATTTT. Translating gives CASTRAGSSTDTQYF.

In its sample, this clonotype was seen a few times. The chain couples TRBV24-1 to TRBJ2-3; 12 bases agree with TRBD1. CDR1 and CDR2 (germline): KGHDR, SFDVKD. V was pared by 3 bases and J by 5 bases, with 5 bases of the junction left unmatched. The CDR3 sequence is 16 residues long. DNA for the CDR3: TGTGCCACCAGTGATGTGGGACAGGGGGCGGGAGATACGCAGTATTTT. This translates into CATSDVGQGAGDTQYF.

This chain connects TRBV29-1 to TRBJ2-3, with 10 bases that match TRBD2. Germline loops: CDR1 SQVTM, CDR2 ANQGSEA. The CDR3 has 11 amino acids. This CDR3 reads CTGTSDDTQYF. In DNA, the CDR3 is TGCACCGGGACTAGCGATGATACGCAGTATTTT.

This chain links TRBV2 with TRBJ2-5; weak D call: TRBD2 (5 bases). The J call is in doubt because the DNA end fits TRBJ2-7 better. Germline CDR1 and CDR2: SNHLY and FYNNEI. CDR3 length: 15 residues. CDR3 protein: CASTAEARTLYEQYF. DNA for the CDR3: TGTGCCAGCACAGCGGAAGCGAGGACCCTCTACGAGCAGTACTTC.

At least ten counts were recorded for this clonotype. Its ends do not fully match the called genes, so a read error is possible. This sequence joins TRBV5-1 and TRBJ2-5; D is possibly TRBD1 or TRBD2 (5 bases each). The CDR3 runs to 14 residues. The V gene's germline CDR1 is SGHRS and CDR2 YFSETQ. In DNA, the CDR3 is TGTGCCAGCAGCTTGGAAGGGACCCAAGAGACCCAGTACTTC. This sequence encodes CASSLEGTQETQYF.

This clonotype was seen at least ten times. The chain's CDR3 is CASNHATTRPPDTQYF. As DNA, the CDR3 is TGTGCCAGCAACCACGCCACGACTAGGCCCCCAGATACGCAGTATTTT. The V and J genes are TRBV12-3 or TRBV12-4 and TRBJ2-3, with D possibly TRBD2 on 6 matching bases. The CDR3 has 16 amino acids. V dropped 7 bases and J dropped 4 bases, with 21 bases sitting between them.

The gene calls are TRBV5-1 and TRBJ2-5; D is undetermined. The CDR3 loop spans 14 amino acids. CDR1 and CDR2 (germline): SGHRS, YFSETQ. V was clipped by 4 bases and J by 5 bases, with 15 bases between them. CDR3 sequence: CASSGRTPGETQYF. In DNA, the CDR3 is TGCGCCAGCAGCGGCAGGACGCCCGGGGAGACCCAGTACTTC.

This clonotype was observed many times. The chain couples TRBV6-2 or TRBV6-3 to TRBJ2-7, with 9 bases identical to TRBD2. Germline V gene lookup returns CDR1 MNHEY and CDR2 SVGEGT. V shed 0 bases and J 7 bases; nucleotides not matched to a gene: 16. This CDR3 is built from 18 residues. This chain's CDR3 is CASSYSVRRRGGSSEQYF. The CDR3 DNA reads TGTGCCAGCAGTTACTCCGTTCGGCGGCGGGGGGGGTCGTCAGAGCAGTACTTC.

The genes are TRBV5-1 and TRBJ1-1, with TRBD1 identical over 9 bases. Germline lookup yields CDR1 SGHRS and CDR2 YFSETQ. Unmatched junction bases numbered 3, after V lost 2 bases and J lost 4 bases. The CDR3 sequence is 14 residues long. The CDR3 loop reads CASSFETGGTEAFF. The CDR3 nucleotides are TGCGCCAGCAGCTTTGAGACAGGGGGCACTGAAGCTTTCTTT.

This chain joins TRBV7-9 and TRBJ2-2, with D hard to call. The length of the CDR3 is 15 residues. Germline assignment: CDR1 SEHNR and CDR2 FQNEAQ (reference sequence). The germline V and J ends were trimmed by 5 bases and 4 bases, with 14 bases remaining between them. CDR3 sequence (DNA): TGTGCCAGCAGCCCTAGGGTAGAGGCCACCGGGGAGCTGTTTTTT. Its protein is CASSPRVEATGELFF.

The V and J genes are TRBV3-1 and TRBJ1-3; TRBD1 might be the D (5 bases). Trimming cost V 4 bases and J 0 bases, with 10 bases left between them. The length of the CDR3 is 15 residues. CDR1 is LGHDT and CDR2 is YNNKEL in the germline V gene (reference sequence). The CDR3 nucleotides read TGTGCCAGCAGCCCCCGCGGGGCCTCTGGAAACACCATATATTTT. It specifies CASSPRGASGNTIYF.

V is TRBV7-2 and J is TRBJ2-5; D is possibly TRBD1 (6 bases). Germline CDR1 SGHTA, CDR2 FQGNSA. Trimming shortened V by 5 bases and J by 5 bases, and 18 bases separated the two germline ends. The CDR3 loop spans 15 amino acids. Here the CDR3 reads CASSPTGYQWETQYF. The DNA of the CDR3 is TGTGCCAGCAGCCCAACAGGGTACCAATGGGAGACCCAGTACTTC.

The chain links TRBV5-8 to TRBJ2-7, with 8 bases fitting TRBD1. CDR3 size: 15 residues. The trim removed 0 bases at V and 7 bases at J, leaving 9 bases unmatched. CDR1 is SGHTS and CDR2 is YDEGEE in the germline V gene. This CDR3 reads CASSLVRGRHNEQYF. The CDR3 DNA reads as TGTGCCAGCAGCTTGGTCAGGGGGCGGCACAATGAGCAGTACTTC.

This chain joins TRBV5-1 and TRBJ1-1, with 10 bases lining up with TRBD1. The CDR3 totals 18 residues. CDR1 and CDR2 (germline): SGHRS, YFSETQ. V shed 3 bases, J shed 0 bases, and the junction held 11 bases outside the gene matches. CDR3 in amino acids: CASSSPGQGYLMNTEAFF. Written as DNA, the CDR3 is TGCGCCAGCAGCTCCCCGGGACAGGGGTACCTTATGAACACTGAAGCTTTCTTT.

This clonotype was picked up many times. V usage is TRBV20-1 and J usage is TRBJ2-5; TRBD1 matches 8 bases. V was pared by 2 bases and J by 1 base, with 6 bases of the junction left unmatched. This CDR3 is 15 amino acids long. Germline CDR1 DFQATT, CDR2 SNEGSKA (reference sequence). The CDR3 bases are TGCAGTGCTAGACCCCCGACAGGGGCCCAAGAGACCCAGTACTTC. This gives the protein CSARPPTGAQETQYF.

This clonotype was detected ten times or more. The rearrangement uses TRBV2 and TRBJ2-5; D is perhaps TRBD1 (5 bases). V was cut by 5 bases and J by 2 bases, with 15 bases left in between. The CDR3 is made up of 15 amino acids. Germline V lookup: CDR1 SNHLY, CDR2 FYNNEI. In DNA, the CDR3 is TGTGCCAGCAGTTACCTAGGACAAGATCAAGAGACCCAGTACTTC. It yields the protein CASSYLGQDQETQYF.

This clonotype was detected only a few times. J is TRBJ1-1 and V is TRBV6-1; the match to TRBD1 covers 8 bases. Germline V gene lookup returns CDR1 MNHNS and CDR2 SASEGT. Unmatched junction bases numbered 10, after V lost 7 bases and J lost 0 bases. The CDR3 has 16 amino acids. The CDR3 coding sequence is TGTGCCAGCATCATCGAACAGGGGGTAATGAACACTGAAGCTTTCTTT. It specifies CASIIEQGVMNTEAFF.

Points on this clonotype: Given a much more abundant clone one base away, this may be a read error. This chain joins TRBV6-1 and TRBJ2-7, with D unclear. CDR1 is MNHNS, CDR2 SASEGT, per germline. Trimming left V 1 base short and J 10 bases short, with 14 bases between. The length of the CDR3 is 13 residues. Here the CDR3 DNA reads TGTGCCAGCAGTGAAGGTGGTTGGGGTGGTCAGTACTTC. Amino acid sequence: CASSEGGWGGQYF.

V gene TRBV5-1 combines with J gene TRBJ2-2; D is ambiguous. The CDR3 sequence is 15 residues long. Germline CDR1 reads SGHRS; CDR2 reads YFSETQ. V was cut by 1 base and J by 1 base, with 8 bases left in between. CDR3 sequence: CASSLLPKNTGELFF. The CDR3 coding sequence is TGCGCCAGCAGCTTGCTTCCGAAGAACACCGGGGAGCTGTTTTTT.

This clonotype was observed at least ten times. The rearrangement links TRBV2 to TRBJ2-1, with 11 nucleotides matching TRBD1. V lost 7 bases to trimming and J lost 7 bases; unmatched junction nucleotides: 6. The CDR3 covers 14 residues. CDR1 is SNHLY, CDR2 FYNNEI, per germline. CDR3 bases: TGTGCCAGCACCGGGACAGGGGGATTGAATGAGCAGTTCTTC. Amino acid sequence: CASTGTGGLNEQFF.

This clonotype was seen once. The chain couples TRBV28 to TRBJ2-7; D perhaps matches TRBD1 (6 bases). The J call is doubtful: the DNA matches TRBJ2-5 better. CDR3 length: 14 residues. The germline gives CDR1 MDHEN, CDR2 SYDVKM. CDR3 amino acids: CASSPGHSRETQYF. CDR3 DNA: TGTGCCAGCAGTCCGGGACACTCCCGGGAGACCCAGTACTTC.

This clonotype was seen more than once but under ten times. V and J are TRBV30 and TRBJ2-7; D not resolved. CDR3 length: 11 amino acids. Between the trimmed V and J ends, which lost 0 bases and 9 bases, there was a span of 9 bases. Germline assignment: CDR1 GTSNPN and CDR2 SVGIG (reference sequence). The CDR3 nucleotides are TGTGCCTGGAGTGTGGTCTCGGGGCAGTACTTC. It specifies CAWSVVSGQYF.

A few counts support this clonotype. The genes are TRBV6-1 and TRBJ2-3, with 10 bases identical to TRBD1. J was trimmed by 6 bases and V by 2 bases; bases with no gene match: 11. Germline CDR1 MNHNS, CDR2 SASEGT. The CDR3 extends over 17 amino acids. The CDR3 DNA follows: TGTGCCAGCAGTGAAAGGTCGGGACAGGGGAGGTTGGATACGCAGTATTTT. Protein: CASSERSGQGRLDTQYF.

This clonotype was detected once. A much larger clone is a single base away; this may be a read error. The chain uses TRBV7-9 and TRBJ1-2; perhaps TRBD1 as D (5 bases). V was cut by 8 bases and J by 8 bases, with 21 bases left in between. The CDR3 covers 14 residues. Germline CDR1 reads SEHNR; CDR2 reads FQNEAQ (reference sequence). CDR3 in amino acids: CASGPTTVPGGYTF. CDR3 DNA: TGTGCCAGCGGCCCTACAACTGTGCCAGGGGGCTACACCTTC.

The chain has TRBV9 and TRBJ1-1, with 12 bases that match TRBD1. The CDR3 totals 16 residues. With 0 bases clipped from V and 5 bases from J, the junction kept 5 bases outside the gene matches. Per the germline V gene, CDR1 is SGDLS and CDR2 is YYNGEE. The CDR3 spells CASSVAGQGARTEAFF. CDR3 sequence (DNA): TGTGCCAGCAGCGTAGCGGGACAGGGGGCGAGGACTGAAGCTTTCTTT.

This clonotype was picked up a small number of times. The CDR3 reads CASSPDGFEKLFF. DNA of the CDR3: TGTGCCAGCAGCCCCGATGGGTTTGAAAAACTGTTTTTT. The rearrangement joins TRBV9 to TRBJ1-4; D call uncertain. CDR1 SGDLS and CDR2 YYNGEE come from the germline V gene. This CDR3 contains 13 residues. V was cut by 4 bases and J by 7 bases, with 11 bases left in between.

V and J are TRBV7-3 and TRBJ2-2, with a possible D match to TRBD2 (5 bases). This CDR3 contains 15 residues. V shed 5 bases and J shed 5 bases, with 15 bases lying between them. Germline V gives CDR1 SGHTA, CDR2 FQGTGA. CDR3 protein: CASSPAQPGTGELFF. CDR3 coding DNA: TGTGCCAGCAGCCCCGCCCAGCCGGGGACCGGGGAGCTGTTTTTT.